This is a list of T cell receptor beta chains from one sample in a study of OX40 agonist ivuxolimab in advanced cancers. Sequencing was performed with immunoSEQ multiplex PCR; in TCRdb, only in-frame clones are kept and a portion is missing. The repertoire holds roughly 73,000 clones, with about 90% as singletons. Source: CD4+ or CD8+ T cells sorted from blood, taken in a trial of the OX40 agonist ivuxolimab. The receptors stem from an adult with an advanced solid tumor such as melanoma, head and neck, liver or kidney cancer. The CDR3 runs from the conserved cysteine through the conserved F or W. A D gene is named only where the DNA matches it firmly. Clone size is not always given. Where it is, it says once, few, many or a class for expanded clones.

TRBJ1-2	TRBV5-5	-	-	CASTRTETVYGYTF	TGTGCCAGCACCAGGACAGAGACGGTCTATGGCTACACCTTC
TRBJ1-2	TRBV19	-	-	CATSRNGYTF	TGTGCCACCTCTCGTAATGGCTACACCTTC
TRBJ1-2	TRBV13	-	-	CASSLYLGGTSSNYGYTF	TGTGCCAGCAGCCTGTATCTTGGAGGGACGTCGTCGAACTATGGCTACACCTTC
TRBJ1-4	TRBV6-1	-	-	CASTRRDNLNEKLFF	TGTGCCAGCACCCGCCGGGACAACCTTAATGAAAAACTGTTTTTT
TRBJ1-5	TRBV6-1	-	-	CASSPGFQVQPQHF	TGTGCCAGCAGTCCGGGTTTCCAAGTTCAGCCCCAGCATTTT
TRBJ1-1	TRBV5-1	-	-	CASSTRTANTEAFF	TGCGCCAGCAGCACTCGGACAGCGAACACTGAAGCTTTCTTT
TRBJ1-1	TRBV7-8	-	TRBD1	CASSPRSTGGAFF	TGTGCCAGCAGCCCCCGATCGACAGGGGGAGCTTTCTTT
TRBJ2-3	TRBV10-3	-	-	CAARASTDTQYF	TGTGCCGCCAGGGCTAGCACAGATACGCAGTATTTT
TRBJ1-1	TRBV6-6	few	-	CASSYSQMNTEAFF	TGTGCCAGCAGTTACTCACAGATGAACACTGAAGCTTTCTTT
TRBJ2-7	TRBV7-2	-	-	CASSSTFNYNRYF	TGTGCCAGCAGCAGTACGTTTAACTATAATCGGTACTTC
TRBJ1-3	TRBV7-6	-	-	CASSLTGARGNTIYF	TGTGCCAGCAGCTTAACGGGGGCGAGGGGAAACACCATATATTTT
TRBJ2-7	TRBV28	once	-	CASSRTRGDGDYEQYF	TGTGCCAGCAGTCGCACACGAGGGGATGGTGACTACGAGCAGTACTTC
TRBJ1-5	TRBV5-4	once	-	CASSLAPSGPQHF	TGTGCCAGCAGCTTGGCACCTTCGGGGCCCCAGCATTTT
TRBJ2-1	TRBV5-1	-	TRBD2	CASKYSGVNNEQFF	TGCGCCAGCAAGTATAGCGGGGTAAACAATGAGCAGTTCTTC
TRBJ2-1	TRBV5-1	once	-	CASSLGQGPFDEQFF	TGCGCCAGCAGCTTGGGGCAGGGACCTTTCGATGAGCAGTTCTTC
TRBJ2-7	TRBV11-1	-	-	CASSDLPYEQYF	TGTGCCAGCAGCGACTTACCCTACGAGCAGTACTTC
TRBJ2-5	TRBV6-1	-	TRBD2	CASSEVLAGPQETQYF	TGTGCCAGCAGTGAAGTTTTAGCGGGGCCCCAAGAGACCCAGTACTTC
TRBJ1-1	TRBV27	-	-	CASSLNRGGHEAFF	TGTGCCAGCAGTTTGAACCGGGGGGGGCATGAAGCTTTCTTT
TRBJ2-3	TRBV20-1	-	-	CSAPLRDTQYF	TGCAGTGCTCCCCTTAGGGATACGCAGTATTTT
TRBJ2-1	TRBV11-2	-	-	CASSLGVEQFF	TGTGCCAGCAGCTTAGGGGTTGAGCAGTTCTTC
TRBJ1-1	TRBV6-1	-	-	CASTGRRMNSSEAFF	TGTGCCAGCACCGGCCGACGGATGAACAGCTCTGAAGCTTTCTTT
TRBJ2-7	TRBV7-8	-	TRBD2	CASSPRRGGGEQYF	TGTGCCAGCAGCCCCCGGCGGGGGGGTGGCGAGCAGTACTTC
TRBJ1-2	TRBV7-2	-	TRBD1	CASSLSRTGGGSGYTF	TGTGCCAGCAGCTTGTCCCGGACAGGGGGAGGATCTGGCTACACCTTC
TRBJ2-7	TRBV2	-	-	CASSVGAYEQYF	TGTGCCAGCAGTGTCGGGGCCTACGAGCAGTACTTC
TRBJ2-7	TRBV29-1	-	TRBD2	CSVGLAGALLDEQYF	TGCAGCGTGGGACTAGCGGGAGCACTCCTAGACGAGCAGTACTTC
TRBJ2-7	TRBV5-5	-	-	CASSSGRSSYEQYF	TGTGCCAGCAGCTCTGGCAGGAGCTCCTACGAGCAGTACTTC
TRBJ1-5	TRBV5-3	-	-	CARSLAPRGMPQHF	TGTGCCAGAAGCTTAGCCCCCCGAGGGATGCCCCAGCATTTT
TRBJ1-2	TRBV5-1	-	-	CASSLAPERTYGYTF	TGCGCCAGCAGCTTGGCTCCAGAGAGGACTTATGGCTACACCTTC
TRBJ1-1	TRBV7-9	-	TRBD1	CASSRGTGEGTEAFF	TGTGCCAGCAGCCGCGGGACAGGGGAGGGGACTGAAGCTTTCTTT
TRBJ2-7	TRBV27	-	-	CASSPRLNSYEQYF	TGTGCCAGCAGCCCTAGATTGAACTCCTACGAGCAGTACTTC
TRBJ2-3	TRBV23-1	once	TRBD2	CASSQSGLAGGFSTDTQYF	TGCGCCAGCAGTCAATCGGGCCTAGCGGGGGGGTTTAGCACAGATACGCAGTATTTT
TRBJ1-1	TRBV10-3	-	-	CAIRRGMNTEAFF	TGTGCCATCAGGCGGGGGATGAACACTGAAGCTTTCTTT
TRBJ2-2	TRBV11-3	-	-	CASSLGGTAAGELFF	TGTGCCAGCAGCTTAGGCGGAACGGCGGCCGGGGAGCTGTTTTTT
TRBJ1-1	TRBV2	-	TRBD1	CASRPTGGATEAFF	TGTGCCAGCAGGCCAACAGGGGGCGCGACTGAAGCTTTCTTT
TRBJ1-3	TRBV28	once	-	CASSTLGWWGISSGNTIYF	TGTGCCAGCAGTACCCTGGGCTGGTGGGGGATCAGCTCTGGAAACACCATATATTTT
TRBJ1-1	TRBV30	-	-	CAWSDWGRNTEAFF	TGTGCCTGGAGTGATTGGGGCAGGAACACTGAAGCTTTCTTT
TRBJ1-4	TRBV6-6	-	-	CASSYRSRDLQLFF	TGTGCCAGCAGTTACAGGTCCAGGGACCTCCAACTGTTTTTT
TRBJ2-6	TRBV10-3	-	-	CAISPSGRIFSGANVLTF	TGTGCCATCAGTCCCTCGGGACGGATTTTCTCTGGGGCCAACGTCCTGACTTTC